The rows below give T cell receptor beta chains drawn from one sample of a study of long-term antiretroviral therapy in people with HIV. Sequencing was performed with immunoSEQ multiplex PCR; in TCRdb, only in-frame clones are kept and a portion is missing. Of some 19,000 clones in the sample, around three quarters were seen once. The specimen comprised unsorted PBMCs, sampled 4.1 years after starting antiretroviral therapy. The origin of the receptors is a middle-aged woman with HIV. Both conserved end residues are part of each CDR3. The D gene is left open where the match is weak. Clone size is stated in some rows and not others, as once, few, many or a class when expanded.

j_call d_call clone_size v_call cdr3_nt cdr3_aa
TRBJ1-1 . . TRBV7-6 TGTGCCAGCAGCTTAGGGCCAGGGCTAAGGACTGAAGCTTTCTTT CASSLGPGLRTEAFF
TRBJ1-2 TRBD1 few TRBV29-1 TGCAGCGTTGAAGGGGGTCAGGGGGGATCCTATGGCTACACCTTC CSVEGGQGGSYGYTF
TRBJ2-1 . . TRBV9 TGTGCCAGCAGCGGGGGGGACTCCTACAATGAGCAGTTCTTC CASSGGDSYNEQFF
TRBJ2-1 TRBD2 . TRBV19 TGTGCCAGTAGTCTCCGGCGCGGGGGTTATGACAATGAGCAGTTCTTC CASSLRRGGYDNEQFF
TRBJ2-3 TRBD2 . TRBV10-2 TGCGCCAGCACTGGACTAGCGGGAGGGAGGGGAGATACGCAGTATTTT CASTGLAGGRGDTQYF
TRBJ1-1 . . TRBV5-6 TGTGCCAGCAGCTTGGCGAGGGTAAGCTGGGACACTGAAGCTTTCTTT CASSLARVSWDTEAFF
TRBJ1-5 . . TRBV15 TGTGCCACCAGCAGAGTTGAGGCTTTAGGGTCCAATCAGCCCCAGCATTTT CATSRVEALGSNQPQHF
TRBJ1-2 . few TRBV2 TGTGCCAGCAAGTCTGTAAGAGCTAACTATGGCTACACCTTC CASKSVRANYGYTF
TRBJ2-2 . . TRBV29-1 TGCAGCGTTGAAGCGCCGAACACCGGGGAGCTGTTTTTT CSVEAPNTGELFF
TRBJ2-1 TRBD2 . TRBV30 TGTGCCTGGAGTCCTCGGGTAAGCGGGAGGGGGAATGAGCAGTTCTTC CAWSPRVSGRGNEQFF
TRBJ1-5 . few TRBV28 TGTGCCAGCAGTTTATACGGTCAGCCCCAGCATTTT CASSLYGQPQHF
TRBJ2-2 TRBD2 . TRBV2 TGTGCCAGCAGCCAAACCCCTAGCGGGGTATCGTCCGGGGAGCTGTTTTTT CASSQTPSGVSSGELFF
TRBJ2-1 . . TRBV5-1 TGCGCCAGCAGCTTGGAACTCCCCGAAGGATATGAGCAGTTCTTC CASSLELPEGYEQFF
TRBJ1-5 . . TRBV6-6 TGTGCCAGCAGTTACGGGGGAAGCAATCAGCCCCAGCATTTT CASSYGGSNQPQHF
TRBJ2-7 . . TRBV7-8 TGTGCCAGCAGCTTTGGGCAGACCTACGAGCAGTACTTC CASSFGQTYEQYF
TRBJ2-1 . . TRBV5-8 TGTGCCAGCAGCTTGGATCTCTATGAGCAGTTCTTC CASSLDLYEQFF
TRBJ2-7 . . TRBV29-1 TGCAGCGTCTCCGGGATTTACGAGCAGTACTTC CSVSGIYEQYF
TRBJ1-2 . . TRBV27 TGTGCCAGCAGTCCCAGGGTGAACTATGGCTACACCTTC CASSPRVNYGYTF
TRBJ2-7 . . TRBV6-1 TGTGCCAGCAGTGCCCCCCAGGAGCCGAGTACGGTGCAGTACTTC CASSAPQEPSTVQYF
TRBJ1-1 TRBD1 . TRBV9 TGTGCCAGCAGCTTGGGACAGGGAGGAATCACTGAAGCTTTCTTT CASSLGQGGITEAFF
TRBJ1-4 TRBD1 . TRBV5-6 TGTGCCAGCAGCCCAGGACAGGGGGCCGAAAAACTGTTTTTT CASSPGQGAEKLFF
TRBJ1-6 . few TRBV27 TGTGCCAGCGGGAGATCGGGAGGGTATAATTCACCCCTCCACTTT CASGRSGGYNSPLHF
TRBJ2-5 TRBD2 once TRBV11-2 TGTGCCAGCAGCTTAGCCCCTAGCGGGGGAGAACAGTACTTC CASSLAPSGGEQYF
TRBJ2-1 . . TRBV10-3 TGTGCCATCAGGCCCGACTGGGGGACTCCCGTGAAGTACAATGAGCAGTTCTTC CAIRPDWGTPVKYNEQFF
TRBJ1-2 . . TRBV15 TGTGCCACCAGCAGAGCAGCGGGGGCGGGCTATGGCTACACCTTC CATSRAAGAGYGYTF
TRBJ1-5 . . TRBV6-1 TGTGCCAGCAGTGAAGCGCGGGGTGGGGTAAATCAGCCCCAGCATTTT CASSEARGGVNQPQHF
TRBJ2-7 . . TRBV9 TGTGCCAGCAGCCCAGGGGCCCCCCACGAGCAGTACTTC CASSPGAPHEQYF
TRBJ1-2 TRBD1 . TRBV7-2 TGTGCCAGCAGCAGTCAGACAGGGGCCTATGGCTACACCTTC CASSSQTGAYGYTF
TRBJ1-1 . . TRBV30 TGTGCCTGGAGAGATCTACAGGGGAACACTGAAGCTTTCTTT CAWRDLQGNTEAFF
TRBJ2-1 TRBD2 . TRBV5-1 TGCGCCAGCAGCTGGGCTAGCGGCGGTGAGCAGTTCTTC CASSWASGGEQFF
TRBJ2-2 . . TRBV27 TGTGCCAGCAGTTTTGGGGTACCCGGGGAGCTGTTTTTT CASSFGVPGELFF
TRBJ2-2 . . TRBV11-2 TGTGCCAGCAGCTTTAGGGGCCCGAACACCGGGGAGCTGTTTTTT CASSFRGPNTGELFF
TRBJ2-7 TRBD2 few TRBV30 TGTGCCCGGACCTCGGGGGGCTACGAGCAGTACTTC CARTSGGYEQYF
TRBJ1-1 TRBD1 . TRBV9 TGTGCCAGCAGCCTCACGACAGGGCTGGACACTGAAGCTTTCTTT CASSLTTGLDTEAFF
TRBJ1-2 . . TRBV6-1 TGTGCCAGCAGTGTACGACCTATGTTACATAATGGCTACACCTTC CASSVRPMLHNGYTF
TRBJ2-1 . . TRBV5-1 TGCGCCAGCAGCTTGGCCGCCCCAGACAATGAGCAGTTCTTC CASSLAAPDNEQFF
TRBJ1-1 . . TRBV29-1 TGCAGCGTACCCTCCGGGACGGTGAACACTGAAGCTTTCTTT CSVPSGTVNTEAFF
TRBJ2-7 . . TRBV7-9 TGTGCCAGCAGCACGAGCTCCTACGAGCAGTACTTC CASSTSSYEQYF
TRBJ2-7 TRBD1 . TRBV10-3 TGTGCCATCAGTGAGCCAGGGGGCGAGCAGTACTTC CAISEPGGEQYF
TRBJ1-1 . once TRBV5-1 TGCGCCAGCAGCTTGGCAGGTCGGAACACTGAAGCTTTCTTT CASSLAGRNTEAFF
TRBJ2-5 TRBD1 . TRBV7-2 TGTGCCAGCAGCTTAGTAGGGGGCCAACAAGAGACCCAGTACTTC CASSLVGGQQETQYF
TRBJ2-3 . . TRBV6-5 TGTGCCACCGGGTACTGGCTGACCGACACAGATACGCAGTATTTT CATGYWLTDTDTQYF
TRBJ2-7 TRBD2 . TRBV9 TGTGCCAGCAGCGTAGAGGGACTAGCGGTGGACGAGCAGTACTTC CASSVEGLAVDEQYF
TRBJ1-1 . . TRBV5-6 TGTGCCAGCAGCTTGCCTCTACCCAACACTGAAGCTTTCTTT CASSLPLPNTEAFF
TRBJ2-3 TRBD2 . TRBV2 TGTGCCAGCAGTGATTCGGCGGGAGCAGCAGATACGCAGTATTTT CASSDSAGAADTQYF
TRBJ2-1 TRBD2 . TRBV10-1 TGCGCCAGCAGTATCCCCATAGCGGGAGCTAGGAATGAGCAGTTCTTC CASSIPIAGARNEQFF